The 12 T cell receptor beta chains reported below all come from one sample, sequenced in a study of blood T cell repertoires in COVID-19. Sequenced by immunoSEQ multiplex PCR; TCRdb stores in-frame clones only, minus some. The sample consists of fewer than 200,000 clones, about 80% of them appearing once. Sequencing input: peripheral blood. The receptors shown here come from a woman aged 60-75 years with COVID-19, enrolled during active disease.

This chain connects TRBV3-1 (or the pseudogene TRBV3-2) to TRBJ1-1; D possibly corresponds to TRBD1 (5 bases). Germline-derived CDR1 and CDR2 are LGHDT and YNNKEL (reference sequence). The CDR3 is 12 amino acids. Between the trimmed V and J ends, which lost 1 base and 6 bases, there was a span of 6 bases. CDR3: CASSQVTAEAFF. The CDR3 coding sequence is TGTGCCAGCAGCCAAGTGACAGCTGAAGCTTTCTTT.

This clone has just a few counts. The chain's CDR3 is CAISESRTGYGYTF. CDR3 DNA sequence: TGTGCCATCAGTGAGTCGCGGACAGGGTATGGCTACACCTTC. The V call is TRBV10-3, the J call TRBJ1-2, with 8 bases lining up with TRBD1. The V gene's germline CDR1 is ENHRY and CDR2 SYGVKD. V lost 0 bases to trimming and J lost 5 bases; unmatched junction nucleotides: 2. The CDR3 length is 14 residues.

This sequence joins TRBV27 and TRBJ2-3; the D gene is possibly TRBD2 (6 bases). Trimming took 0 bases from V and 6 from J, leaving 22 bases between them. Germline V gives CDR1 MNHEY, CDR2 SMNVEV (reference sequence). CDR3 size: 18 residues. CDR3 amino acids: CASSLSGGGDLGGDTQYF. CDR3 nucleotides: TGTGCCAGCAGTTTATCGGGGGGTGGGGACCTCGGAGGGGATACGCAGTATTTT.

The rearrangement joins TRBV14 to TRBJ2-7; 7 bases map to TRBD2. Trimming at V came to 6 bases and at J to 2 bases, leaving 7 bases not matched to a gene. This CDR3 is built from 14 residues. Per germline, CDR1 SGHDN and CDR2 FVKESK. CDR3 amino acids: CASSPSGATYEQYV. The CDR3 DNA is TGTGCCAGCAGTCCTAGCGGAGCCACCTACGAGCAGTACGTC.

The chain recombines TRBV6-5 with TRBJ2-4, with TRBD1 identical over 8 bases. Germline V gene lookup returns CDR1 MNHEY and CDR2 SVGAGI. This CDR3 has 14 residues. Unmatched junction bases numbered 7, after V lost 4 bases and J lost 8 bases. CDR3 residues: CASSWEGQGDIQYF. In DNA, the CDR3 is TGTGCCAGCAGTTGGGAAGGACAGGGTGACATTCAGTACTTC.

The CDR3 here is CASSSVRQGSTEAFF. The CDR3 DNA sequence: TGTGCCAGCAGCTCAGTTCGACAGGGGAGTACTGAAGCTTTCTTT. The chain couples TRBV5-5 to TRBJ1-1; 8 bases are a match to TRBD1. In germline, CDR1 is SGHKS, CDR2 YYEKEE (reference sequence). The CDR3 has 15 amino acids. Trimming removed 3 bases from V and 5 bases from J; junction bases left unmatched: 9.

This clone was observed once. The gene calls are TRBV2 and TRBJ2-2; D gene uncertain. Between the trimmed V and J ends, which lost 4 bases and 7 bases, there was a span of 4 bases. The V gene's germline CDR1 is SNHLY and CDR2 FYNNEI. This CDR3 contains 11 residues. CDR3 nucleotide sequence: TGTGCCAGCAGTGTTAGCGGGGAGCTGTTTTTT. Residues: CASSVSGELFF.

V gene TRBV3-1 (or the pseudogene TRBV3-2) combines with J gene TRBJ1-1; 9 bases match TRBD1. Trimming at V came to 4 bases and at J to 4 bases, leaving 7 bases not matched to a gene. This CDR3 spans 15 amino acids. The V gene's germline CDR1 is LGHDT and CDR2 YNNKEL (reference sequence). As DNA, the CDR3 is TGTGCCAGCAGCCGAACAGGGGGCTTGATCACTGAAGCTTTCTTT. The encoded protein is CASSRTGGLITEAFF.

This chain links TRBV9 with TRBJ1-1; perhaps TRBD1 as D (5 bases). Trimming cost V 3 bases and J 8 bases, with 20 bases left between them. CDR1 and CDR2 (germline): SGDLS, YYNGEE. The CDR3 is 15 residues long. The CDR3 DNA sequence: TGTGCCAGCAGCGGAGCCAATACCAGGGTCCCCGAAGCTTTCTTT. Amino acids: CASSGANTRVPEAFF.

The chain combines TRBV19 with TRBJ2-1; TRBD1 matches 7 bases. The CDR3 has 16 amino acids. Germline V gene data show CDR1 as LNHDA and CDR2 as SQIVND (reference sequence). V lost 6 bases, J lost 4 bases, and 12 bases stayed unmatched. As DNA, the CDR3 is TGTGCCAGTAGCGATCTGGGGACAGACCCTTACAATGAGCAGTTCTTC. Protein: CASSDLGTDPYNEQFF.

This clone was found once. The chain recombines TRBV19 with TRBJ2-6; a weak D match, TRBD2 (6 bases). The ends were cut back, 7 bases at V and 0 bases at J, with 16 bases in the middle. Germline V gives CDR1 LNHDA, CDR2 SQIVND (reference sequence). The CDR3 is made up of 17 amino acids. The CDR3 nucleotides are TGTGCCAGTAAGATCCGGGGGTTGGTCTCTGGGGCCAACGTCCTGACTTTC. It codes for CASKIRGLVSGANVLTF. The variable domain in full, completed from reference TRBV19 and TRBJ2-6, reads DGGITQSPKYLFRKEGQNVTLSCEQNLNHDAMYWYRQDPGQGLRLIYYSQIVNDFQKGDIAEGYSVSREKKESFPLTVTSAQKNPTAFYLCASKIRGLVSGANVLTFGAGSRLTVL.

The V call is TRBV2, the J call TRBJ2-3; TRBD2 matches at 12 bases. Germline V gene data show CDR1 as SNHLY and CDR2 as FYNNEI. CDR3 size: 16 residues. V gave up 5 bases and J gave up 5 bases; unmatched junction bases: 8. The CDR3 protein is CASSSRLAGVGDTQYF. CDR3 bases: TGTGCCAGCAGTTCCAGACTAGCGGGGGTCGGAGATACGCAGTATTTT. The entire variable domain, with the rest obtained from reference TRBV2 and TRBJ2-3, is as follows: EPEVTQTPSHQVTQMGQEVILRCVPISNHLYFYWYRQILGQKVEFLVSFYNNEISEKSEIFDDQFSVERPDGSNFTLKIRSTKLEDSAMYFCASSSRLAGVGDTQYFGPGTRLTVL.